The 2 T cell receptor beta chains presented below share a single source sample, sequenced in a study of memory CD4+ T cells and cytomegalovirus serostatus. The sort gate was single viable CD3+CD4+CD8-CD45RO+ cells for memory CD4+ T cells. Clones were read by immunoSEQ multiplex PCR, and TCRdb kept only the in-frame ones, dropping some. Among about 42,000 clones, around 78% were seen once, and the ten largest hold over 0.45%. Sequenced: memory CD4+ T cells from blood. Every receptor here comes from an adult in good health and CMV-seronegative.

V is TRBV6-6 and J is TRBJ2-7, with D possibly TRBD1 on 8 matching bases. CDR3 length: 15 amino acids. Germline V gives CDR1 MNHNY, CDR2 SVGAGI (reference sequence). Trimming removed 7 bases from V and 0 bases from J, with 16 bases in between. The CDR3 region has the DNA TGTGCCAGCACCCAAAGCGGGACAGGCTCCTACGAGCAGTACTTC. It specifies CASTQSGTGSYEQYF.

The V gene is TRBV7-9, the J gene TRBJ2-7; no clear D gene. The germline V gene encodes CDR1 SEHNR and CDR2 FQNEAQ (reference sequence). V was clipped by 5 bases and J by 6 bases, with 17 bases between them. The CDR3 consists of 14 residues. Here the CDR3 DNA reads TGTGCCAGCAGCCCAACCCCTTCTGGGTCCGAGCAGTACTTC. This gives the protein CASSPTPSGSEQYF.